This TCR beta chain was documented in a study of control samples from healthy donors and cancer patients. TCRdb keeps only in-frame clones here, not all; method: immunoSEQ multiplex PCR. This table holds around 50,000 clones, 90% to 95% found once. Sequencing was performed on blood. The TCR originated in a man aged 30-40 years in good health.

CDR3 region: CASSDFGTGESPLHF. CDR3 DNA sequence: TGTGCCAGCAGTGACTTTGGGACAGGGGAGTCACCCCTCCACTTT. The chain employs TRBV6-2 or TRBV6-3 and TRBJ1-6, with TRBD1 matching over 10 bases. CDR3 size: 15 residues. Germline V lookup: CDR1 MNHEY, CDR2 SVGEGT. After removal of 5 bases from V and 10 bases from J, the junction contained 8 bases not matched to a gene.